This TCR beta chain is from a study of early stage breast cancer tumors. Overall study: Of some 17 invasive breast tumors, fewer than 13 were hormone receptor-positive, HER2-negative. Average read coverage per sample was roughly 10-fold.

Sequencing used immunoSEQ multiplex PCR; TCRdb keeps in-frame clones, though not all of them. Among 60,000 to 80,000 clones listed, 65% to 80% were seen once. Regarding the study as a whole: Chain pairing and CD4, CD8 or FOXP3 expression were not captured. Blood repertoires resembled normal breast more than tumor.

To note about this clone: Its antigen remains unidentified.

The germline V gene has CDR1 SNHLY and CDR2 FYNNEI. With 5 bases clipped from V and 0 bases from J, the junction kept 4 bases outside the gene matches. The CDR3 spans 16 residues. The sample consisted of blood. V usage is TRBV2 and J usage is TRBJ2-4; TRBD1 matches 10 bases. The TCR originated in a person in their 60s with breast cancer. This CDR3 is CASSPGQGIAKNIQYF. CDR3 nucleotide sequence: TGTGCCAGCAGTCCGGGACAGGGGATAGCCAAAAACATTCAGTACTTC.